This T cell receptor (beta chain) appears in the sequencing data of a study of early stage breast cancer tumors. About the study: The ER+/PR+/HER2- tumors included about 8 ductal and a few lobular carcinomas.

This CDR3 is built from 17 residues. Germline values: CDR1 SGHAT, CDR2 FQDESV (reference sequence). V was cut by 4 bases and J by 6 bases, with 22 bases left in between. General observations from the study: Tumor and normal breast were distinguished via blood comparison in 14 of 16 patients.

Regarding this clone: Its antigen remains unknown.

Using immunoSEQ multiplex PCR, the repertoire was profiled, and TCRdb retains in-frame clones only, with some absent. In the table there are about 28,000 clones, 70% to 75% of which are singletons. The sample comprised blood. The rearrangement uses TRBV11-1 and TRBJ2-1, with D possibly matching TRBD2 (5 bases). This TCR came from a person aged 40 to 50 with breast cancer. The CDR3 DNA reads as TGTGCCAGCAGCTCCTTCGAGACTACCTGGGTCTTCAATGAGCAGTTCTTC. Translation: CASSSFETTWVFNEQFF. The variable domain in full, completed from reference TRBV11-1 and TRBJ2-1, reads EAEVAQSPRYKITEKSQAVAFWCDPISGHATLYWYRQILGQGPELLVQFQDESVVDDSQLPKDRFSAERLKGVDSTLKIQPAELGDSAMYLCASSSFETTWVFNEQFFGPGTRLTVL.